This TCR beta chain was found in a study of T-cell reconstitution after alpha-beta-depleted transplantation in children. Points from the study as a whole: The study reportedly traced alpha-beta T cells about two months after transplant to several hundred expanded graft clones.

CDR1 is SGHRS and CDR2 is YFSETQ in the germline V gene. With 5 bases removed from V and 5 bases from J, the gap between germline ends came to 20 bases. The CDR3 is 15 residues long. Worth noting for this clonotype: Its cognate antigen is unknown.

Unique molecular identifiers were incorporated into the prepared TCRbeta library. TCRdb reprocessed the PCR reads with MiXCR, giving one entry per CDR3 protein. The data show 440,000 or so distinct CDR3 sequences, 43% seen once. This clonotype originated in a girl aged 2-10 years with aplastic anemia, due to receive a stem cell transplant. This specimen consisted of PBMCs, obtained before TCRalphabeta/CD19-depleted stem cell transplant. V usage is TRBV5-1 and J usage is TRBJ2-7, with D tentatively TRBD2 (6 bases). CDR3 bases: TGCGCCAGCAGGTCCGCTTCGGGGGTTCACCACGAGCAGTACTTC. The encoded protein is CASRSASGVHHEQYF.